The 30 T cell receptor beta chains below were found in one sample sequenced in a study of cytomegalovirus exposure and HLA in healthy donors (dated by TCRdb to about 2017). Library method: the immunoSEQ multiplex PCR assay. Not all clones reach the TCRdb copy of this immuneACCESS table, which keeps in-frame sequences only. Checked studies attribute under half of the gap to unresolved V genes and leave the rest unexplained. The sample records roughly 350,000 clones, approximately 90% of which are singletons. The ten largest clones add up to around 0.84% of the sample. The specimen was PBMCs. These receptor sequences come from a woman between 18 and 29 years old in good health and CMV-seronegative.

The gene calls are TRBV7-3 and TRBJ2-1, with TRBD2 matching over 8 bases. The V gene's germline CDR1 is SGHTA and CDR2 FQGTGA. The CDR3 is 15 amino acids. V was clipped by 2 bases and J by 5 bases; unmatched bases: 5. The CDR3 here is CASSLAGGYNNEQFF. Here the CDR3 DNA reads TGTGCCAGCAGCTTAGCGGGAGGTTACAACAATGAGCAGTTCTTC.

This rearrangement joins TRBV30 to TRBJ2-7, with TRBD1 as a possible D gene (6 bases). CDR3 length: 13 amino acids. Germline V gene lookup returns CDR1 GTSNPN and CDR2 SVGIG (reference sequence). V gave up 2 bases and J gave up 3 bases, with 11 bases separating them. The CDR3 bases are TGTGCCTGGAGTATTGGGACAAACTACGAGCAGTACTTC. This sequence encodes CAWSIGTNYEQYF.

The chain is built from TRBV4-3 and TRBJ1-2; D is possibly TRBD1 (6 bases). This CDR3 region has 16 residues. The germline CDR1 and CDR2 sequences are LGHNA and YSLEER. Trimming left V 0 bases short and J 8 bases short, with 19 bases between. In DNA form, the CDR3 reads TGCGCCAGCAGCCAAGACCCGGGACATGGGACTATCGGCTACACCTTC. Translating it yields CASSQDPGHGTIGYTF.

The chain carries TRBV10-3 and TRBJ2-7; D gene uncertain. The germline V and J ends were trimmed by 2 bases and 3 bases, with 5 bases remaining between them. Germline V gene lookup returns CDR1 ENHRY and CDR2 SYGVKD. The CDR3 has 12 amino acids. The CDR3: CAISETDYEQYF. CDR3 coding DNA: TGTGCCATCAGTGAGACAGACTACGAGCAGTACTTC.

The chain employs TRBV25-1 and TRBJ1-2; 7 nucleotides align to TRBD1. The CDR3 is 13 residues long. V shed 7 bases, J shed 6 bases, and the junction held 8 bases outside the gene matches. Germline-derived CDR1 and CDR2 are MGHDK and SYGVNS. As DNA, the CDR3 is TGTGCCAGCACCGACAGGGAATCGGATGGCTACACCTTC. Translating it yields CASTDRESDGYTF.

The V call is TRBV6-1, the J call TRBJ1-5, with no clear D. This CDR3 contains 13 residues. Trimming took 4 bases from V and 6 from J, leaving 10 bases between them. The germline V gene has CDR1 MNHNS and CDR2 SASEGT. The CDR3 sequence: CASSVMEGQPQHF. In DNA form, the CDR3 reads TGTGCCAGCAGTGTTATGGAGGGTCAGCCCCAGCATTTT.

This clone was counted a single time. The rearrangement joins TRBV18 to TRBJ2-7; maybe TRBD2 (5 bases). CDR3 length: 15 amino acids. V lost 6 bases and J 6 bases, leaving 21 bases between the germline ends. CDR1 KGHSH and CDR2 LQKENI come from the germline V gene. CDR3 amino acids: CASSPTGIYLSEQYF. The CDR3 DNA reads TGTGCCAGCTCTCCCACCGGGATTTACTTATCCGAGCAGTACTTC.

The chain is built from TRBV2 and TRBJ2-3; perhaps TRBD2 as D (6 bases). Deletions cut 3 bases from V and 8 bases from J, with 12 bases between. The CDR3 contains 13 residues. Germline V gives CDR1 SNHLY, CDR2 FYNNEI. The DNA of the CDR3 is TGTGCCAGCAGTGATTGGGGGGATCTTACGCAGTATTTT. Amino acid sequence: CASSDWGDLTQYF.

V and J are TRBV5-1 and TRBJ2-1, with 12 bases lining up with TRBD2. Germline V gene lookup returns CDR1 SGHRS and CDR2 YFSETQ. V was clipped by 0 bases and J by 8 bases; unmatched bases: 9. The CDR3 loop spans 17 amino acids. Written as DNA, the CDR3 is TGCGCCAGCAGCTTGGCCAGACTAGCGGGAGTTGTCGATGAGCAGTTCTTC. This gives the protein CASSLARLAGVVDEQFF.

V gene TRBV9 combines with J gene TRBJ2-1; 15 positions agree with TRBD2. CDR1 is SGDLS, CDR2 YYNGEE, per germline. This CDR3 has 16 residues. V was pared by 3 bases and J by 9 bases, with 7 bases of the junction left unmatched. CDR3 bases: TGTGCCAGCAGCGCCGGACTAGCGGGAGGGCCAGGTGAGCAGTTCTTC. This sequence encodes CASSAGLAGGPGEQFF.

This clone appeared once. The V call is TRBV4-1, the J call TRBJ1-4; D not resolved. Trimming pared 0 bases from V and 0 bases from J, leaving 23 bases between. The V gene's germline CDR1 is MGHRA and CDR2 YSYEKL. This CDR3 has 21 amino acids. Here the CDR3 DNA reads TGCGCCAGCAGCCAAGAGCACGTGGGCCCTCTCTTAAAGACAACTAATGAAAAACTGTTTTTT. Protein product: CASSQEHVGPLLKTTNEKLFF.

This chain links TRBV7-2 with TRBJ1-2; D remains ambiguous. The ends were cut back, 5 bases at V and 7 bases at J, with 17 bases in the middle. The germline CDR1 and CDR2 sequences are SGHTA and FQGNSA. CDR3 size: 14 residues. The CDR3 protein is CASSPTGNSRGYTF. Here the CDR3 DNA reads TGTGCCAGCAGCCCAACGGGGAACAGTCGTGGCTACACCTTC.

Points on this clone: The germline gene is not matched at one end of the junction; a read error may be the cause. Other DNA sequences from this sample encode an identical CDR3 as well. The chain couples TRBV30 to TRBJ1-2, with TRBD1 matching over 7 bases. The CDR3 is made up of 14 amino acids. The germline V gene has CDR1 GTSNPN and CDR2 SVGIG (reference sequence). The CDR3 here is CAWTRQGMGYGYTF. The CDR3 DNA sequence: TGTGCCTGGACCCGACAGGGAATGGGCTATGGTTACACCTTC.

The V and J genes are TRBV15 and TRBJ2-5, with D perhaps matching TRBD1 (5 bases). CDR1 and CDR2 from the germline V gene are LNHNV and YYDKDF (reference sequence). The CDR3 is 14 residues long. V dropped 8 bases and J dropped 0 bases, with 13 bases sitting between them. The DNA of the CDR3 is TGTGCCACCGATAGGGGTTTGTACCAAGAGACCCAGTACTTC. Its translation is CATDRGLYQETQYF.

V usage is TRBV11-2 and J usage is TRBJ2-7; D is possibly TRBD2 (6 bases). From germline, CDR1 is SGHAT and CDR2 FQNNGV. CDR3 length equals 14 residues. The V and J ends lost 5 bases and 5 bases respectively, with 16 bases between them. The DNA for the CDR3 is TGTGCCAGCAGCCAGGCCGGGAGTAGCCACGAGCAGTACTTC. It specifies CASSQAGSSHEQYF.

CDR3 sequence (DNA): TGTGCCAGCACGCCCCCCAGGTGGCGGGATGCCTCCTCCTACGAGCAGTACTTC. Translated: CASTPPRWRDASSYEQYF. The chain has TRBV28 and TRBJ2-7; a weak D match, TRBD2 (6 bases). The germline V and J ends were trimmed by 7 bases and 0 bases, with 25 bases remaining between them. The CDR3 length is 18 residues. Germline V gene lookup returns CDR1 MDHEN and CDR2 SYDVKM.

About this clone itself: Compared with germline, one end of the junction differs, possibly owing to a read error. This sequence joins TRBV6-1 and TRBJ1-2; tentative D call: TRBD1 (6 bases). This CDR3 is built from 14 residues. Germline loops: CDR1 MNHNS, CDR2 SASEGT. CDR3 residues: CASGDRFRPYGYTF. CDR3 DNA: TGTGCCAGCGGTGACAGGTTCCGCCCTTATGGCTACACCTTC.

The V call is TRBV6-5, the J call TRBJ1-1, with 7 bases that match TRBD1. V shed 3 bases, J shed 4 bases, and the junction held 11 bases outside the gene matches. The CDR3 consists of 16 residues. CDR1 is MNHEY, CDR2 SVGAGI, per germline. As DNA, the CDR3 is TGTGCCAGCAGTTATGGGGTAGGGGGCCCGGGCACTGAAGCTTTCTTT. It yields the protein CASSYGVGGPGTEAFF.

V and J are TRBV27 and TRBJ2-1; D not resolved. CDR1 and CDR2 from the germline V gene are MNHEY and SMNVEV (reference sequence). This CDR3 has 13 amino acids. The ends were cut back, 4 bases at V and 5 bases at J, with 9 bases in the middle. The CDR3 coding sequence is TGTGCCAGCAGTTCCCCATTCAACAATGAGCAGTTCTTC. It yields the protein CASSSPFNNEQFF.

The CDR3: CASSLEGAREAFF. The CDR3 coding sequence is TGCGCCAGCAGCTTGGAAGGGGCGCGTGAAGCTTTCTTT. The J gene is TRBJ1-1, the V gene TRBV5-1, with D possibly being TRBD1 (5 bases). Per the germline V gene, CDR1 is SGHRS and CDR2 is YFSETQ. V lost 0 bases to trimming and J lost 7 bases, with 10 bases between them. The CDR3 is 13 residues long.

This chain connects TRBV7-9 to TRBJ2-2; possibly TRBD1 for D (5 bases). With 1 base removed from V and 5 bases from J, the gap between germline ends came to 11 bases. In germline, CDR1 is SEHNR, CDR2 FQNEAQ (reference sequence). This CDR3 has 15 amino acids. CDR3: CASSLVQGHTGELFF. CDR3 DNA: TGTGCCAGCAGCTTAGTGCAGGGTCATACCGGGGAGCTGTTTTTT.

The chain recombines TRBV13 with TRBJ2-1, with 8 bases that match TRBD2. CDR1 is PRHDT and CDR2 is FYEKMQ in the germline V gene (reference sequence). There are 14 residues in the CDR3. J lost 9 bases, V lost 1 base, and 5 bases had no gene match. The CDR3 protein is CASSLAGRDREQFF. The DNA for the CDR3 is TGTGCCAGCAGCTTAGCCGGGAGGGATCGTGAGCAGTTCTTC.

The genes are TRBV25-1 and TRBJ1-4; TRBD1 aligns across 8 bases. The CDR3 length is 15 residues. Germline CDR1 MGHDK, CDR2 SYGVNS. J was trimmed by 7 bases and V by 2 bases; bases with no gene match: 6. The CDR3 nucleotides read TGTGCCAGCAGTGAAAGCACAGGGGGGGGTGAAAAACTGTTTTTT. It codes for CASSESTGGGEKLFF.

A single count supports this clone. The chain employs TRBV6-5 and TRBJ2-1, with D tentatively TRBD2 (5 bases). Germline V gives CDR1 MNHEY, CDR2 SVGAGI. Trimming pared 11 bases from V and 3 bases from J, leaving 11 bases between. The CDR3 is 12 amino acids. The CDR3: CARGPRYNEQFF. The CDR3 DNA sequence: TGTGCCCGAGGGCCTCGCTACAATGAGCAGTTCTTC.

This rearrangement joins TRBV19 to TRBJ2-7; possible D gene TRBD2, 8 bases. The germline gives CDR1 LNHDA, CDR2 SQIVND (reference sequence). This CDR3 is 16 amino acids long. Trimming pared 5 bases from V and 2 bases from J, leaving 19 bases between. The CDR3 coding sequence is TGTGCCAGTAGTCCCCTCGGGGGGGACAGAACCTACGAGCAGTACTTC. Translated: CASSPLGGDRTYEQYF.

This clone was seen a single time. The chain combines TRBV5-1 with TRBJ2-7, with TRBD1 as a possible D gene (5 bases). Trimming cost V 4 bases and J 3 bases, with 14 bases left between them. The CDR3 runs to 14 residues. Germline CDR1 is SGHRS and CDR2 is YFSETQ. The chain's CDR3 is CASSSNNQGYEQYF. CDR3 DNA: TGCGCCAGCAGCAGTAACAACCAGGGCTACGAGCAGTACTTC.

This clone has just one count. V and J are TRBV15 and TRBJ2-1, with TRBD2 as a possible D gene (6 bases). V lost 1 base and J 1 base, leaving 8 bases between the germline ends. The germline CDR1 and CDR2 sequences are LNHNV and YYDKDF (reference sequence). The CDR3 runs 15 residues. The CDR3: CATSRGGASYNEQFF. The CDR3 DNA reads as TGTGCCACCAGCAGAGGCGGGGCTTCCTACAATGAGCAGTTCTTC.

This chain links TRBV9 with TRBJ2-1; 7 bases are a match to TRBD1. V shed 3 bases and J 4 bases; nucleotides not matched to a gene: 7. CDR1 SGDLS and CDR2 YYNGEE come from the germline V gene. The CDR3 sequence is 15 residues long. CDR3 in DNA: TGTGCCAGCAGCGACCCATCGACAGGGTACAATGAGCAGTTCTTC. It encodes CASSDPSTGYNEQFF. The entire variable domain, with the rest obtained from reference TRBV9 and TRBJ2-1, is as follows: DSGVTQTPKHLITATGQRVTLRCSPRSGDLSVYWYQQSLDQGLQFLIQYYNGEERAKGNILERFSAQQFPDLHSELNLSSLELGDSALYFCASSDPSTGYNEQFFGPGTRLTVL.

V gene TRBV7-9 combines with J gene TRBJ2-3; 10 nucleotides line up with TRBD1. CDR3 length: 16 amino acids. J gave up 3 bases and V 4 bases, and 7 bases lay outside the gene matches. Germline V gene sequence: CDR1 SEHNR, CDR2 FQNEAQ (reference sequence). This CDR3 reads CASSSPRGQGTDTQYF. In DNA form, the CDR3 reads TGTGCCAGCAGCTCCCCACGGGGACAGGGGACAGATACGCAGTATTTT.

V usage is TRBV29-1 and J usage is TRBJ2-1; 10 bases fit TRBD2. V dropped 3 bases and J dropped 3; count of bases not matched to a gene: 5. The CDR3 runs 15 residues. Germline CDR1 reads SQVTM; CDR2 reads ANQGSEA. The DNA of the CDR3 is TGCAGCGTTGACCCCTCTAGCGGGAGCTACAATGAGCAGTTCTTC. Its translation is CSVDPSSGSYNEQFF.